The sequence of this TCR beta chain was determined in a study of blood T cell repertoires in COVID-19. On the study more broadly: The United States, Italy and Spain supplied acute and convalescent COVID-19 samples. The analysed material was cDNA or gDNA that came from T cells, B-cell-depleted T cells, or PBMCs.

In the original processing: It was from reference gene primer amplification that nucleated cell counts were estimated. Sequencing was performed with immunoSEQ multiplex PCR; in TCRdb, only in-frame clones are kept and a portion is missing. Clone size and V and J calls were adopted from that table, with D and trimming inferred from the DNA. The profile covers 200,000 to 250,000 clones, with around 84% appearing a single time and 0.98% taken by the ten largest. V gave up 6 bases and J gave up 8 bases; unmatched junction bases: 8. This CDR3 comprises 12 residues. Germline CDR1 is SQVTM and CDR2 is ANQGSEA.

The clonotype originates from a middle-aged man with acute or convalescent COVID-19. The sequenced material came from peripheral blood. V usage is TRBV29-1 and J usage is TRBJ1-2; TRBD1 aligns across 8 bases. This CDR3 reads CSVAGGAEGYTF. Written as DNA, the CDR3 is TGCAGCGTAGCAGGGGGCGCAGAGGGCTACACCTTC.